A single sample is the source of the 27 T cell receptor beta chains below, sequenced in a study of T cells in Graves' hyperthyroidism and ophthalmopathy. It was RNA transcripts that yielded the amplified TCR beta CDR3 regions. The HTBI primer set drove a first-round RT-PCR of the TCR CDR3. In TCRdb, the multiplex PCR reads were re-called with MiXCR into one record per CDR3 protein. This table holds about 600,000 distinct CDR3 sequences, roughly 16% found once. The sample was blood. The origin of the receptors is a woman between 40 and 50 years old with Graves' ophthalmopathy.

In this sample, this clonotype turned up many times. The chain recombines TRBV7-3 with TRBJ2-3; TRBD2 aligns across 7 bases. This CDR3 contains 15 residues. The V gene's germline CDR1 is SGHTA and CDR2 FQGTGA. Trimming cost V 5 bases and J 4 bases; bases outside gene matches: 9. This chain's CDR3 is CASSPTTSRADTQYF. The DNA of the CDR3 is TGTGCCAGCAGCCCAACGACTAGCCGAGCAGATACGCAGTATTTT.

This clonotype was observed a few times. This chain joins TRBV27 and TRBJ1-4; D uncertain. This CDR3 has 16 residues. Trimming took off 8 bases at V and 8 bases at J, with 24 bases between the two ends. Germline-derived CDR1 and CDR2 are MNHEY and SMNVEV (reference sequence). DNA of the CDR3: TGTGCCAGCGGCACCCTTTCGAGATTTGGGTGGGAAAAACTGTTTTTT. Its translation is CASGTLSRFGWEKLFF.

This clonotype appeared many times. The gene calls are TRBV2 and TRBJ2-7; 7 bases are shared with TRBD1. The CDR3 loop spans 13 amino acids. V gave up 7 bases and J gave up 4 bases; unmatched junction bases: 7. Per the germline V gene, CDR1 is SNHLY and CDR2 is FYNNEI. The CDR3 loop is CASNAGGAYEQYF. DNA for the CDR3: TGTGCCAGCAACGCAGGGGGTGCGTACGAGCAGTACTTC.

This clonotype was picked up a small number of times. The chain joins TRBV5-1 to TRBJ1-4, with D unclear. V lost 3 bases, J lost 2 bases, and 11 bases lay in between. The CDR3 loop spans 15 amino acids. In germline, CDR1 is SGHRS, CDR2 YFSETQ. This CDR3 is CASSWYGGTNEKLFF. For the CDR3, the DNA is TGCGCCAGCAGCTGGTACGGAGGGACTAATGAAAAACTGTTTTTT. Full variable domain (outside the CDR3, taken from reference TRBV5-1 and TRBJ1-4): KAGVTQTPRYLIKTRGQQVTLSCSPISGHRSVSWYQQTPGQGLQFLFEYFSETQRNKGNFPGRFSGRQFSNSRSEMNVSTLELGDSALYLCASSWYGGTNEKLFFGSGTQLSVL.

With regard to this clonotype: With a much larger clone just one base away, this may be a read error. The chain carries TRBV12-3 or TRBV12-4 and TRBJ2-5, with TRBD2 as a possible D gene (6 bases). The CDR3 is 15 amino acids. Trimming pared 9 bases from V and 5 bases from J, leaving 22 bases between. The CDR3 spells CASSLLGSGRETQYF. As DNA, the CDR3 is TGTGCCAGTTCACTGCTCGGGAGTGGTCGGGAGACCCAGTACTTC.

The sample holds many counts of this clonotype. The CDR3 protein is CSAEELINEQFF. The CDR3 nucleotides are TGCAGTGCCGAAGAGCTTATAAATGAGCAGTTCTTC. The V and J genes are TRBV20-1 and TRBJ2-1, with D unresolved. There are 12 residues in the CDR3. The ends were cut back, 6 bases at V and 7 bases at J, with 13 bases in the middle. Germline V gene lookup returns CDR1 DFQATT and CDR2 SNEGSKA (reference sequence).

This clonotype occurred many times. This chain joins TRBV3-1 and TRBJ2-7; D unresolved. The length of the CDR3 is 16 residues. V lost 1 base to trimming and J lost 2 bases, with 15 bases between them. From germline, CDR1 is LGHDT and CDR2 YNNKEL (reference sequence). CDR3 DNA: TGTGCCAGCAGCCAAGGGCAAAGAACTAATACCTACGAGCAGTACTTC. It codes for CASSQGQRTNTYEQYF.

J is TRBJ2-1 and V is TRBV30; 11 positions agree with TRBD1. V lost 2 bases, J lost 2 bases, and 5 bases stayed unmatched. The CDR3 runs 16 residues. Germline assignment: CDR1 GTSNPN and CDR2 SVGIG (reference sequence). CDR3: CAWSLPDRGPYNEQFF. CDR3 DNA: TGTGCCTGGAGTCTCCCGGACAGGGGGCCCTACAATGAGCAGTTCTTC.

A single count supports this clonotype. V gene TRBV12-3 or TRBV12-4 combines with J gene TRBJ1-2; D perhaps matches TRBD1 (6 bases). V lost 1 base to trimming and J lost 10 bases, with 25 bases between them. This CDR3 has 17 amino acids. The CDR3 DNA follows: TGTGCCAGCAGTTTAGTTTCCGTGGGGGGGCCCCCCGATGACTACACCTTC. Its translation is CASSLVSVGGPPDDYTF.

For this clonotype: The junction shows a germline mismatch at one end, possibly a read error. The V and J genes are TRBV7-9 and TRBJ2-1; 10 bases map to TRBD1. Looked up from germline, CDR1 is SEHNR and CDR2 is FQNEAQ (reference sequence). The CDR3 extends over 15 amino acids. CDR3 sequence: CASSDRDRGGDERFF. In DNA form, the CDR3 reads TGTGCCAGCAGCGACCGGGACAGGGGTGGAGATGAGCGGTTCTTC.

The chain carries TRBV19 and TRBJ2-7; TRBD1 matches at 9 bases. V was pared by 3 bases and J by 3 bases, with 6 bases of the junction left unmatched. This CDR3 comprises 15 residues. CDR1 and CDR2 (germline): LNHDA, SQIVND (reference sequence). Here the CDR3 reads CASSMTGTGFYEQYF. As DNA, the CDR3 is TGTGCCAGTAGTATGACCGGGACAGGGTTCTACGAGCAGTACTTC. The complete variable domain, with remaining parts taken from reference TRBV19 and TRBJ2-7, reads DGGITQSPKYLFRKEGQNVTLSCEQNLNHDAMYWYRQDPGQGLRLIYYSQIVNDFQKGDIAEGYSVSREKKESFPLTVTSAQKNPTAFYLCASSMTGTGFYEQYFGPGTRLTVT.

This clonotype was observed many times. This rearrangement joins TRBV18 to TRBJ2-3; TRBD2 is a possible D gene (6 bases). The ends were cut back, 2 bases at V and 1 base at J, with 7 bases in the middle. The CDR3 length is 14 residues. Germline CDR1 KGHSH, CDR2 LQKENI. CDR3 in amino acids: CASSPSSGTDTQYF. The DNA for the CDR3 is TGTGCCAGCTCACCATCTAGCGGCACAGATACGCAGTATTTT.

In this sample, this clonotype turned up many times. The chain is built from TRBV12-3 or TRBV12-4 and TRBJ2-1; tentative D call: TRBD2 (7 bases). V lost 5 bases to trimming and J lost 7 bases, with 21 bases between them. The CDR3 runs 16 residues. The CDR3 DNA follows: TGTGCCAGCAGTCTCCGGGGGGCAGCGTTGGAGAATGAGCAGTTCTTC. Protein sequence: CASSLRGAALENEQFF.

The chain uses TRBV5-4 and TRBJ1-4; D gene uncertain. This CDR3 is 15 amino acids long. CDR1 and CDR2 (germline): SGHNT, YYREEE (reference sequence). V gave up 0 bases and J gave up 5 bases, with 11 bases separating them. The DNA for the CDR3 is TGTGCCAGCAGCTTGGCCCCGGGGTTCAATGAAAAACTGTTTTTT. Its protein product is CASSLAPGFNEKLFF.

CDR3 nucleotide sequence: TGCAGCGTTGGGCAGAATAGCGGGACTGAAGAGACCCAGTACTTC. This codes for CSVGQNSGTEETQYF. V is TRBV29-1 and J is TRBJ2-5, with 8 bases that match TRBD2. The CDR3 is 15 residues long. The germline CDR1 and CDR2 sequences are SQVTM and ANQGSEA. The V gene end was trimmed by 4 bases and the J gene end by 3 bases; junction bases not matched to a gene: 10.

In this sample, this clonotype turned up many times. V gene TRBV18 combines with J gene TRBJ1-3; D unclear. The CDR3 is 15 residues long. The germline CDR1 and CDR2 sequences are KGHSH and LQKENI. V lost 1 base to trimming and J lost 3 bases, with 10 bases between them. CDR3 nucleotide sequence: TGTGCCAGCTCACCACAGGTCTCAGATGGAAACACCATATATTTT. Amino acid sequence: CASSPQVSDGNTIYF. The entire variable domain, with the rest obtained from reference TRBV18 and TRBJ1-3, is as follows: NAGVMQNPRHLVRRRGQEARLRCSPMKGHSHVYWYRQLPEEGLKFMVYLQKENIIDESGMPKERFSAEFPKEGPSILRIQQVVRGDSAAYFCASSPQVSDGNTIYFGEGSWLTVV.

In its sample, this clonotype was seen a few times. This sequence may be a read error, since a much larger clone differs from it by one base. V usage is TRBV2 and J usage is TRBJ2-1; D is undetermined. Per germline, CDR1 SNHLY and CDR2 FYNNEI. Trimming stripped 8 bases from V and 10 bases from J, with 15 bases between. The CDR3 loop spans 12 amino acids. The CDR3 region has the DNA TGTGCCAGCCGTCGACTGGTCTCCGAGCAGTTCTTC. Protein product: CASRRLVSEQFF.

This clonotype was seen ten or more times. The chain links TRBV12-3 or TRBV12-4 to TRBJ2-7; weak D call: TRBD2 (5 bases). CDR3 size: 14 residues. Trimming pared 5 bases from V and 6 bases from J, leaving 17 bases between. CDR3 coding DNA: TGTGCCAGCAGTGGACTCCGGTCAACGGGCGAGCAGTACTTC. This gives the protein CASSGLRSTGEQYF.

Ten or more counts support this clonotype. CDR3 loop: CASSPTPYNEQFF. In DNA form, the CDR3 reads TGTGCCAGCTCACCAACCCCCTACAATGAGCAGTTCTTC. This chain connects TRBV18 to TRBJ2-1, with D unresolved. This CDR3 spans 13 amino acids. From germline, CDR1 is KGHSH and CDR2 LQKENI. Trimming shortened V by 2 bases and J by 2 bases, and 4 bases separated the two germline ends. The full variable domain, rest sourced from reference TRBV18 and TRBJ2-1, is NAGVMQNPRHLVRRRGQEARLRCSPMKGHSHVYWYRQLPEEGLKFMVYLQKENIIDESGMPKERFSAEFPKEGPSILRIQQVVRGDSAAYFCASSPTPYNEQFFGPGTRLTVL.

This clonotype was picked up many times. The rearrangement uses TRBV7-2 and TRBJ1-5; TRBD1 is a possible D gene (6 bases). Trimming removed 1 base at V and 7 bases at J, with 11 bases between. CDR3 size: 14 residues. In germline, CDR1 is SGHTA, CDR2 FQGNSA. The CDR3, as DNA: TGTGCCAGCAGCTTAGACAGGGCGGCGCAGCCCCAGCATTTT. Translating it yields CASSLDRAAQPQHF. The full variable domain, its missing parts supplied by reference TRBV7-2 and TRBJ1-5, is GAGVSQSPSNKVTEKGKDVELRCDPISGHTALYWYRQSLGQGLEFLIYFQGNSAPDKSGLPSDRFSAERTGGSVSTLTIQRTQQEDSAVYLCASSLDRAAQPQHFGDGTRLSIL.

V is TRBV20-1 and J is TRBJ2-3, with TRBD2 identical over 13 bases. The CDR3 has 20 amino acids. V shed 5 bases and J 0 bases; nucleotides not matched to a gene: 17. In germline, CDR1 is DFQATT, CDR2 SNEGSKA (reference sequence). DNA of the CDR3: TGCAGTGCTCTCCTACCCCTCGGGACTAGCGGGACCCCCAGCACAGATACGCAGTATTTT. Protein: CSALLPLGTSGTPSTDTQYF.

This clonotype was detected ten times or more. This chain connects TRBV30 to TRBJ1-1, with no clear D. V lost 3 bases and J 8 bases, leaving 10 bases between the germline ends. The CDR3 is made up of 11 amino acids. Germline loops: CDR1 GTSNPN, CDR2 SVGIG (reference sequence). The CDR3: CAWSPGIEAFF. The CDR3 nucleotides are TGTGCCTGGAGCCCAGGTATCGAAGCTTTCTTT.

This clonotype was seen repeatedly, ten times or more. The genes are TRBV2 and TRBJ2-1; D is uncertain. The CDR3 is 10 residues long. The germline gives CDR1 SNHLY, CDR2 FYNNEI. Trimming cost V 9 bases and J 6 bases, with 6 bases left between them. The CDR3 region is CASRSNEQFF. Here the CDR3 DNA reads TGTGCCAGTCGGAGCAATGAGCAGTTCTTC.

This clonotype was seen ten or more times. The chain joins TRBV12-3 or TRBV12-4 to TRBJ1-2; 7 nucleotides line up with TRBD1. J gave up 8 bases and V 6 bases, and 3 bases lay outside the gene matches. CDR3 length: 11 amino acids. CDR3 protein: CASRQGWGYTF. The CDR3 bases are TGTGCCAGCAGACAGGGGTGGGGCTACACCTTC.

DNA of the CDR3: TGTGCCAGCGCCCTAGGAGGGGTGAGCTACGAGCAGTACTTC. This sequence encodes CASALGGVSYEQYF. This chain joins TRBV28 and TRBJ2-7, with D perhaps TRBD2 (6 bases). Per the germline V gene, CDR1 is MDHEN and CDR2 is SYDVKM. This CDR3 comprises 14 residues. V shed 8 bases and J shed 3 bases, with 17 bases lying between them. Filled out from reference TRBV28 and TRBJ2-7, the complete variable domain reads DVKVTQSSRYLVKRTGEKVFLECVQDMDHENMFWYRQDPGLGLRLIYFSYDVKMKEKGDIPEGYSVSREKKERFSLILESASTNQTSMYLCASALGGVSYEQYFGPGTRLTVT.

This chain connects TRBV27 to TRBJ2-1; D is unclear. CDR1 and CDR2 from the germline V gene are MNHEY and SMNVEV (reference sequence). The CDR3 has 14 residues. The V end was cut by 2 bases, the J end by 6 bases, with 11 bases between. CDR3 in DNA: TGTGCCAGCAGTTTAAGGGTCGTCCCCAATGAGCAGTTCTTC. This codes for CASSLRVVPNEQFF.

This clonotype was observed many times. The chain combines TRBV27 with TRBJ1-6; D possibly corresponds to TRBD1 (5 bases). V gave up 7 bases and J gave up 9 bases, with 19 bases separating them. The CDR3 contains 15 residues. The V gene's germline CDR1 is MNHEY and CDR2 SMNVEV (reference sequence). CDR3 sequence reads: CASTLSGGVGSPLHF. The CDR3 coding sequence is TGTGCCAGCACCCTCAGCGGGGGGGTGGGTTCACCCCTCCACTTT.